These 17 T cell receptor beta chains came from one sample sequenced in a study of cytomegalovirus exposure and HLA in healthy donors. Amplification used 60 Vbeta primers and 13 Jbeta primers. Assay used: immunoSEQ multiplex PCR; TCRdb lists only in-frame clones, some missing. The data show about 120,000 clones, and the top ten clones hold 6.5% to 7%. Sequencing input: PBMCs. Receptor source: a man aged 40-55 years in good health and CMV-seropositive.

The rearrangement joins TRBV5-1 to TRBJ2-7, with 9 nucleotides matching TRBD1. J gave up 1 base and V 4 bases, and 9 bases lay outside the gene matches. The CDR3 has 16 residues. From germline, CDR1 is SGHRS and CDR2 YFSETQ. DNA of the CDR3: TGCGCCAGCAGCGGCCCCGGGACAGGGTTTTCCTACGAGCAGTACTTC. Protein: CASSGPGTGFSYEQYF.

The genes are TRBV4-2 and TRBJ2-6; D may be TRBD2 (6 bases). The CDR3 runs to 19 residues. Germline V gene sequence: CDR1 LGHNA, CDR2 YNFKEQ. V was pared by 5 bases and J by 0 bases, with 20 bases between. In DNA form, the CDR3 reads TGTGCCAGCAGCGAATCTTGGAGGGATCTCAACTCTGGGGCCAACGTCCTGACTTTC. This encodes CASSESWRDLNSGANVLTF.

The chain has TRBV5-1 and TRBJ2-1; perhaps TRBD2 as D (6 bases). Trimming left V 0 bases short and J 0 bases short, with 7 bases between. The CDR3 runs to 15 residues. Germline V lookup: CDR1 SGHRS, CDR2 YFSETQ. CDR3 loop: CASSLEGGSYNEQFF. DNA of the CDR3: TGCGCCAGCAGCTTGGAGGGAGGCTCCTACAATGAGCAGTTCTTC.

This chain uses TRBV28 with TRBJ1-2; TRBD1 matches 8 bases. The V gene end was trimmed by 6 bases and the J gene end by 8 bases; junction bases not matched to a gene: 14. The CDR3 consists of 15 residues. Germline V gives CDR1 MDHEN, CDR2 SYDVKM. The DNA of the CDR3 is TGTGCCAGCAGGACCGTACAGGGGGTTTCGGAAGGCTACACCTTC. Amino acid sequence: CASRTVQGVSEGYTF.

V is TRBV11-3 and J is TRBJ2-3; tentatively, D is TRBD2 (6 bases). Germline loops: CDR1 SGHNT, CDR2 YENEEA. The CDR3 covers 14 residues. V lost 0 bases and J lost 6, with 10 bases in between. In DNA form, the CDR3 reads TGTGCCAGCAGCTTAGATTCCGCGGGGGATACGCAGTATTTT. As protein: CASSLDSAGDTQYF.

The genes are TRBV5-1 and TRBJ2-2; tentative D call: TRBD2 (5 bases). This CDR3 has 14 residues. The germline CDR1 and CDR2 sequences are SGHRS and YFSETQ. The germline V and J ends were trimmed by 4 bases and 7 bases, with 14 bases remaining between them. CDR3 nucleotides: TGCGCCAGCAGCGGCCAGATTGAGGGCGGGGAGCTGTTTTTT. Translation: CASSGQIEGGELFF. Looking up the rest from reference TRBV5-1 and TRBJ2-2 gives the full variable domain: KAGVTQTPRYLIKTRGQQVTLSCSPISGHRSVSWYQQTPGQGLQFLFEYFSETQRNKGNFPGRFSGRQFSNSRSEMNVSTLELGDSALYLCASSGQIEGGELFFGEGSRLTVL.

CDR3 sequence reads: CASSLQGGAGNQYEQYF. DNA of the CDR3: TGCGCCAGCAGCCTCCAGGGAGGGGCGGGCAATCAATACGAGCAGTACTTC. The chain employs TRBV4-1 and TRBJ2-7; 7 nucleotides align to TRBD2. Trimming took 4 bases from V and 4 from J; bases not matched to a gene: 16. Germline V CDR1 and CDR2: MGHRA, YSYEKL. The CDR3 sequence is 17 residues long.

This rearrangement joins TRBV23-1 to TRBJ2-7; D remains ambiguous. TRBV23-1 has ORF status, its function being uncertain. V was trimmed by 3 bases and J by 4 bases, leaving 19 bases between them. This CDR3 is 16 amino acids long. In DNA, the CDR3 is TGCGCCAGCAGTCAGAGACTGGTAGGTCGATTATACGAGCAGTACTTC. Its protein product is CASSQRLVGRLYEQYF.

With regard to this clone: This specimen includes other DNA sequences encoding the same CDR3. The chain has TRBV29-1 and TRBJ2-2; D call uncertain. Germline-derived CDR1 and CDR2 are SQVTM and ANQGSEA. CDR3 length equals 12 residues. V lost 5 bases to trimming and J lost 3 bases, with 7 bases between them. Written as DNA, the CDR3 is TGCAGCGTTCCAGGTGACACCGGGGAGCTGTTTTTT. Translated, it gives CSVPGDTGELFF.

The rearrangement joins TRBV27 to TRBJ2-7; D may be TRBD2 (6 bases). This CDR3 comprises 13 residues. The V end lost 3 bases, the J end lost 0 bases, and 6 bases lay between the germline ends. Germline V gives CDR1 MNHEY, CDR2 SMNVEV (reference sequence). The CDR3 loop reads CASSLTSSYEQYF. The DNA of the CDR3 is TGTGCCAGCAGTTTGACTAGCTCCTACGAGCAGTACTTC.

V and J are TRBV9 and TRBJ2-3, with a possible D match to TRBD1 (6 bases). With 4 bases removed from V and 0 bases from J, the gap between germline ends came to 15 bases. The CDR3 has 16 amino acids. Germline loops: CDR1 SGDLS, CDR2 YYNGEE. The DNA of the CDR3 is TGTGCCAGCAGCACCGGACAGTTCGCTAGCACAGATACGCAGTATTTT. It specifies CASSTGQFASTDTQYF.

V gene TRBV6-5 combines with J gene TRBJ2-1; 7 nucleotides align to TRBD2. Trimming cost V 6 bases and J 12 bases; bases outside gene matches: 8. This CDR3 is built from 12 residues. Germline assignment: CDR1 MNHEY and CDR2 SVGAGI. The CDR3 region has the DNA TGTGCCAGCAGAACCACTAGCGCGCCGCAGTTCTTC. The encoded protein is CASRTTSAPQFF.

This chain links TRBV6-5 with TRBJ2-1, with D perhaps TRBD1 (6 bases). The V and J ends lost 8 bases and 7 bases respectively, with 18 bases between them. This CDR3 is 14 amino acids long. Looked up from germline, CDR1 is MNHEY and CDR2 is SVGAGI. In DNA, the CDR3 is TGTGCCAGCTCCAAAGGGGGAGTGCGAAATGAGCAGTTCTTC. It is translated as CASSKGGVRNEQFF.

The V call is TRBV27, the J call TRBJ2-7, with TRBD2 matching 10 bases. J lost 4 bases, V lost 5 bases, and 8 bases had no gene match. Germline assignment: CDR1 MNHEY and CDR2 SMNVEV (reference sequence). The CDR3 loop spans 15 amino acids. The CDR3 DNA sequence: TGTGCCAGCAGTATCAGCGGGAGGGCCGGGTACGAGCAGTACTTC. It codes for CASSISGRAGYEQYF.

The CDR3: CASSRGLEWTSGAGELFF. CDR3 coding DNA: TGTGCCAGCAGCCGGGGGCTTGAGTGGACTAGCGGTGCCGGGGAGCTGTTTTTT. This chain connects TRBV5-4 to TRBJ2-2; 10 bases agree with TRBD2. V lost 4 bases to trimming and J lost 6 bases; unmatched junction nucleotides: 15. The CDR3 has 18 residues. CDR1 SGHNT and CDR2 YYREEE come from the germline V gene (reference sequence).

With regard to this clone: The junction shows a germline mismatch at one end, possibly a read error. The chain combines TRBV4-1 with TRBJ1-2, with 8 bases lining up with TRBD1. The CDR3 length is 14 residues. Germline loops: CDR1 MGHRA, CDR2 YSYEKL. CDR3 amino acids: CASTQDRGNYGYTF. In nucleotides, the CDR3 is TGCGCCAGCACCCAAGACAGGGGCAACTATGGCTACACCTTC.

V and J are TRBV7-2 and TRBJ1-5; TRBD1 matches 8 bases. The V gene's germline CDR1 is SGHTA and CDR2 FQGNSA. Germline trimming cut 2 bases from V and 4 bases from J; bases unmatched to any gene: 1. This CDR3 contains 14 residues. The CDR3 protein is CASSLTGGNQPQHF. Written as DNA, the CDR3 is TGTGCCAGCAGCTTAACAGGGGGTAATCAGCCCCAGCATTTT. The full variable domain, in which reference TRBV7-2 and TRBJ1-5 provide the parts outside the CDR3, is GAGVSQSPSNKVTEKGKDVELRCDPISGHTALYWYRQSLGQGLEFLIYFQGNSAPDKSGLPSDRFSAERTGGSVSTLTIQRTQQEDSAVYLCASSLTGGNQPQHFGDGTRLSIL.